A single sample is the source of the 29 T cell receptor beta chains below, sequenced in a study of OX40 agonist ivuxolimab in advanced cancers. Assay: immunoSEQ multiplex PCR; the TCRdb copy retains only in-frame clones and omits some. The sample shows around 87,000 clones, 85% to 95% of them seen only once. The sample was CD4+ or CD8+ T cells sorted from blood, taken in a trial of the OX40 agonist ivuxolimab. Receptors originate from an adult with an advanced solid tumor such as melanoma, head and neck, liver or kidney cancer.

This sequence joins TRBV4-1 and TRBJ2-5; D remains ambiguous. V was clipped by 0 bases and J by 5 bases, with 7 bases between them. CDR1 and CDR2 (germline): MGHRA, YSYEKL. The CDR3 spans 13 residues. The CDR3 DNA reads TGCGCCAGCAGCCAAGACCCCTCGGAGACCCAGTACTTC. This sequence encodes CASSQDPSETQYF.

The chain joins TRBV12-5 to TRBJ1-5, with unresolved D. CDR1 is LGHNT and CDR2 is FRNRAP in the germline V gene. Trimming took 3 bases from V and 0 from J, leaving 12 bases between them. This CDR3 contains 16 residues. CDR3 residues: CASGFRRVGSNQPQHF. The CDR3 nucleotides are TGTGCTAGTGGTTTTAGAAGGGTGGGTAGCAATCAGCCCCAGCATTTT.

This chain joins TRBV2 and TRBJ2-6, with 7 positions matching TRBD1. V was pared by 6 bases and J by 5 bases, with 7 bases of the junction left unmatched. This CDR3 is 15 amino acids long. Looked up from germline, CDR1 is SNHLY and CDR2 is FYNNEI. CDR3 region: CASRVDRARANVLTF. The CDR3 nucleotides are TGTGCCAGCAGGGTCGACAGGGCCCGGGCCAACGTCCTGACTTTC.

The genes are TRBV11-2 and TRBJ2-1; D gene unclear. Germline CDR1 and CDR2: SGHAT and FQNNGV. This CDR3 has 12 residues. Trimming left V 6 bases short and J 10 bases short, with 13 bases between. The CDR3 protein is CASSLLLPEQFF. The CDR3 nucleotides are TGTGCCAGCAGTCTCCTCTTGCCAGAGCAGTTCTTC. Full variable domain (remainder filled in from reference TRBV11-2 and TRBJ2-1): EAGVAQSPRYKIIEKRQSVAFWCNPISGHATLYWYQQILGQGPKLLIQFQNNGVVDDSQLPKDRFSAERLKGVDSTLKIQPAKLEDSAVYLCASSLLLPEQFFGPGTRLTVL.

The chain employs TRBV6-6 and TRBJ1-5, with 7 bases that match TRBD1. Germline CDR1 is MNHNY and CDR2 is SVGAGI (reference sequence). Trimming at V came to 6 bases and at J to 5 bases, leaving 7 bases not matched to a gene. The CDR3 sequence is 14 residues long. The CDR3 is CASSSTGNYQPQHF. Written as DNA, the CDR3 is TGTGCCAGCAGCTCGACAGGGAATTATCAGCCCCAGCATTTT.

The chain has TRBV15 and TRBJ2-5; the D gene could be TRBD1 or TRBD2 (5 bases each). The ends were cut back, 8 bases at V and 7 bases at J, with 11 bases in the middle. The germline V gene encodes CDR1 LNHNV and CDR2 YYDKDF (reference sequence). The CDR3 length is 11 residues. CDR3 protein: CATLGRATQYF. The CDR3 coding sequence is TGTGCCACCCTGGGGCGGGCGACCCAGTACTTC.

This clone was seen a few times. The V call is TRBV7-9, the J call TRBJ2-7; 10 nucleotides align to TRBD1. Germline assignment: CDR1 SEHNR and CDR2 FQNEAQ (reference sequence). The CDR3 runs 15 residues. J gave up 4 bases and V 0 bases, and 3 bases lay outside the gene matches. This CDR3 reads CASSLAGTGVYEQYF. Here the CDR3 DNA reads TGTGCCAGCAGCTTAGCCGGGACAGGGGTATACGAGCAGTACTTC.

This chain connects TRBV10-3 to TRBJ2-1; D is undetermined. CDR3 length: 13 amino acids. V shed 6 bases and J shed 8 bases, with 14 bases lying between them. The germline gives CDR1 ENHRY, CDR2 SYGVKD. The CDR3 nucleotides read TGTGCCATCAGCGAGACGGAGTACGATGAGCAGTTCTTC. Its translation is CAISETEYDEQFF.

This chain links TRBV21-1 with TRBJ1-5; TRBD1, as called in the table, went unchecked against the DNA. TRBV21-1 is recorded as a pseudogene. This CDR3 contains 16 residues. DNA for the CDR3: TGTGCCAGCAGCAAAGATGGGACAGGGGAGAATCAGCCCCAGCATTTT. The encoded protein is CASSKDGTGENQPQHF.

This chain uses TRBV6-1 with TRBJ2-7; no clear D gene. Trimming took 7 bases from V and 2 from J, leaving 9 bases between them. This CDR3 comprises 12 residues. Per germline, CDR1 MNHNS and CDR2 SASEGT. The chain's CDR3 is CASIGIAYEQYF. In DNA, the CDR3 is TGTGCCAGCATCGGTATCGCCTACGAGCAGTACTTC.

The chain links TRBV27 to TRBJ1-2, with D perhaps matching TRBD1 (6 bases). The CDR3 runs to 16 residues. Trimming removed 5 bases from V and 4 bases from J, with 20 bases in between. From germline, CDR1 is MNHEY and CDR2 SMNVEV (reference sequence). The DNA for the CDR3 is TGTGCCAGCAGTAACTTTCGAGGGACACATGTCTATGGCTACACCTTC. Its translation: CASSNFRGTHVYGYTF.

CDR3 sequence (DNA): TGTGCCAGCAGTTACTCTAGCAGCGGGGGCTACACCTTC. Translated, it gives CASSYSSSGGYTF. V is TRBV6-6 and J is TRBJ1-2; D is unresolved. The germline V gene encodes CDR1 MNHNY and CDR2 SVGAGI (reference sequence). V was trimmed by 0 bases and J by 8 bases, leaving 10 bases between them. The CDR3 spans 13 residues.

The chain has TRBV6-5 and TRBJ1-1, with D hard to call. CDR1 MNHEY and CDR2 SVGAGI come from the germline V gene. With 0 bases removed from V and 1 base from J, the gap between germline ends came to 6 bases. The CDR3 is 14 residues long. CDR3 in amino acids: CASSYSTANTEAFF. The CDR3 DNA sequence: TGTGCCAGCAGTTACTCTACGGCGAACACTGAAGCTTTCTTT.

The chain joins TRBV9 to TRBJ2-7, with D perhaps given as TRBD1 or TRBD2 (6 bases each). The length of the CDR3 is 16 residues. V gave up 0 bases and J gave up 2 bases, with 15 bases separating them. Per germline, CDR1 SGDLS and CDR2 YYNGEE. CDR3 amino acids: CASSVGGGTLTYEQYF. The CDR3 DNA is TGTGCCAGCAGCGTAGGAGGGGGGACACTCACCTACGAGCAGTACTTC.

The V and J genes are TRBV13 and TRBJ2-2; TRBD2 agrees at 8 bases. The CDR3 has 16 residues. The germline gives CDR1 PRHDT, CDR2 FYEKMQ (reference sequence). After removal of 7 bases from V and 6 bases from J, the junction contained 13 bases not matched to a gene. CDR3 nucleotide sequence: TGTGCCAGCACCACAAATACCGGGACTAGTTCCGGGGAGCTGTTTTTT. Protein product: CASTTNTGTSSGELFF. Full variable domain (missing parts from reference TRBV13 and TRBJ2-2): AAGVIQSPRHLIKEKRETATLKCYPIPRHDTVYWYQQGPGQDPQFLISFYEKMQSDKGSIPDRFSAQQFSDYHSELNMSSLELGDSALYFCASTTNTGTSSGELFFGEGSRLTVL.

This chain connects TRBV5-1 to TRBJ2-7; TRBD1 aligns across 12 bases. The CDR3 loop spans 14 amino acids. From germline, CDR1 is SGHRS and CDR2 YFSETQ. With 4 bases clipped from V and 5 bases from J, the junction kept 4 bases outside the gene matches. As DNA, the CDR3 is TGCGCCAGCAGCCTAGGGACAGGGGGCCACGAGCAGTACTTC. This encodes CASSLGTGGHEQYF.

The gene calls are TRBV4-1 and TRBJ1-1; D uncertain. The ends were cut back, 0 bases at V and 3 bases at J, with 8 bases in the middle. The germline V gene encodes CDR1 MGHRA and CDR2 YSYEKL. The CDR3 consists of 14 residues. The CDR3 spells CASSQDLGYTEAFF. The CDR3 DNA reads TGCGCCAGCAGCCAAGATTTAGGGTACACTGAAGCTTTCTTT.

The DNA for the CDR3 is TGCGCCAGCAGCGCCGGACTAACCTACGAGCAGTACTTC. Translation: CASSAGLTYEQYF. The V gene is TRBV5-1, the J gene TRBJ2-7; possible D gene TRBD2, 6 bases. V shed 4 bases and J shed 2 bases, with 10 bases lying between them. Germline CDR1 is SGHRS and CDR2 is YFSETQ. The CDR3 contains 13 residues.

The chain uses TRBV27 and TRBJ1-5, with D perhaps matching TRBD1 (5 bases). The CDR3 has 15 residues. V was cut by 0 bases and J by 12 bases, with 18 bases left in between. The germline CDR1 and CDR2 sequences are MNHEY and SMNVEV (reference sequence). CDR3 loop: CASSLSSGQGRLQHF. The CDR3 bases are TGTGCCAGCAGTTTATCGAGCGGGCAGGGACGACTCCAGCATTTT.

The chain carries TRBV11-2 and TRBJ2-7; unclear D gene. V shed 8 bases and J shed 0 bases, with 11 bases lying between them. Germline CDR1 reads SGHAT; CDR2 reads FQNNGV. CDR3 length: 13 amino acids. For the CDR3, the DNA is TGTGCCAGCCGCTCGTTGAGCTCCTACGAGCAGTACTTC. Its protein product is CASRSLSSYEQYF. The full variable domain, in which reference TRBV11-2 and TRBJ2-7 provide the parts outside the CDR3, is EAGVAQSPRYKIIEKRQSVAFWCNPISGHATLYWYQQILGQGPKLLIQFQNNGVVDDSQLPKDRFSAERLKGVDSTLKIQPAKLEDSAVYLCASRSLSSYEQYFGPGTRLTVT.

This clone was recorded once. The genes are TRBV6-1 and TRBJ2-1, with 10 bases aligning to TRBD2. This CDR3 is built from 14 residues. Germline trimming cut 4 bases from V and 8 bases from J; bases unmatched to any gene: 5. CDR1 MNHNS and CDR2 SASEGT come from the germline V gene. In DNA, the CDR3 is TGTGCCAGCAGTGTAGCGGGGGGAATTTATGAGCAGTTCTTC. It translates to CASSVAGGIYEQFF.

V usage is TRBV6-4 and J usage is TRBJ1-2; D is unclear. This CDR3 has 14 amino acids. Trimming took off 3 bases at V and 8 bases at J, with 16 bases between the two ends. Germline-derived CDR1 and CDR2 are MRHNA and SNTAGT. DNA for the CDR3: TGTGCCAGCAGTGAGTCTGTCCGTGGTAAGGGCTACACCTTC. It is translated as CASSESVRGKGYTF.

This chain uses TRBV6-5 with TRBJ2-3; 11 bases map to TRBD2. The length of the CDR3 is 15 residues. The junction had 4 bases not matched to a gene; V was cut back by 7 bases and J by 1 base. Germline V gives CDR1 MNHEY, CDR2 SVGAGI. CDR3 coding DNA: TGTGCCAGCAATATACTAGCGGGGGGCACAGATACGCAGTATTTT. Translated: CASNILAGGTDTQYF.

The chain couples TRBV13 to TRBJ2-7; D possibly corresponds to TRBD1 (6 bases). Germline V gene lookup returns CDR1 PRHDT and CDR2 FYEKMQ (reference sequence). This CDR3 has 13 amino acids. Trimming stripped 5 bases from V and 4 bases from J, with 12 bases between. The CDR3 here is CASSHRAAYEQYF. CDR3 coding DNA: TGTGCCAGCAGCCACAGGGCCGCTTACGAGCAGTACTTC.

As DNA, the CDR3 is TGTGCCAGCAGCTTCGGGGGGCAGGATCAGCCCCAGCATTTT. Translating it yields CASSFGGQDQPQHF. The chain is built from TRBV7-8 and TRBJ1-5; possibly TRBD1 for D (6 bases). Looked up from germline, CDR1 is SGHVS and CDR2 is FQNEAQ. The V end was cut by 3 bases, the J end by 5 bases, with 11 bases between. This CDR3 region has 14 residues.

This chain joins TRBV11-2 and TRBJ2-7; D possibly uses TRBD1 or TRBD2 (7 bases each). Trimming stripped 5 bases from V and 4 bases from J, with 15 bases between. The V gene's germline CDR1 is SGHAT and CDR2 FQNNGV. CDR3 size: 14 residues. The CDR3 is CASSPRQGGYEQYF. Written as DNA, the CDR3 is TGTGCCAGCAGCCCCCGACAGGGAGGGTACGAGCAGTACTTC.

The table lists this clone with a count of one. V is TRBV6-5 and J is TRBJ2-7; TRBD2 matches 8 bases. This CDR3 has 13 amino acids. CDR1 and CDR2 from the germline V gene are MNHEY and SVGAGI. Germline trimming cut 5 bases from V and 6 bases from J; bases unmatched to any gene: 6. The CDR3 DNA reads as TGTGCCAGCAGTCCCGGGACTAGGGTCGAGCAGTACTTC. It translates to CASSPGTRVEQYF.

The chain has TRBV19 and TRBJ2-7; TRBD2 agrees at 11 bases. The germline V gene has CDR1 LNHDA and CDR2 SQIVND (reference sequence). The CDR3 consists of 15 residues. Unmatched junction bases numbered 6, after V lost 6 bases and J lost 2 bases. The CDR3 DNA follows: TGTGCCAGTAGCCCTGTAGCGGGAGGGCCCTACGAGCAGTACTTC. It translates to CASSPVAGGPYEQYF.

The chain has TRBV4-1 and TRBJ2-2; D is unresolved. Trimming took off 1 base at V and 3 bases at J, with 12 bases between the two ends. This CDR3 has 16 residues. Germline CDR1 reads MGHRA; CDR2 reads YSYEKL. The CDR3 sequence is CASSQAYPAHTGELFF. The CDR3, as DNA: TGCGCCAGCAGCCAAGCATATCCAGCACACACCGGGGAGCTGTTTTTT.